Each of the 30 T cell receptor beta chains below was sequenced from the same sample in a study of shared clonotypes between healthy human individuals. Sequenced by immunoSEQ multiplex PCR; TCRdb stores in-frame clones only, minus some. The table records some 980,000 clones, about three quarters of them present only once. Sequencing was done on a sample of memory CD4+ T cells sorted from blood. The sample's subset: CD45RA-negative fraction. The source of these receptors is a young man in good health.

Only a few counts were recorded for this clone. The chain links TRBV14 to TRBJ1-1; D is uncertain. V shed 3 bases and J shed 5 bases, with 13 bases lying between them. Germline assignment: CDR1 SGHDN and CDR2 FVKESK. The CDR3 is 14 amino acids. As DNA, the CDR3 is TGTGCCAGCAGCCAGGGTATAAGTCGTACTGAAGCTTTCTTT. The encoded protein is CASSQGISRTEAFF.

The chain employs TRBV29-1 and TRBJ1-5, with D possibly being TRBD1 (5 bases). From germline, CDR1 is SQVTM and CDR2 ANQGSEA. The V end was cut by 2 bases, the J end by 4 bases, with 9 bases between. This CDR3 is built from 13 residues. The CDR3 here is CSVELSGNQPQHF. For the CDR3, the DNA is TGCAGCGTTGAATTGTCAGGGAATCAGCCCCAGCATTTT.

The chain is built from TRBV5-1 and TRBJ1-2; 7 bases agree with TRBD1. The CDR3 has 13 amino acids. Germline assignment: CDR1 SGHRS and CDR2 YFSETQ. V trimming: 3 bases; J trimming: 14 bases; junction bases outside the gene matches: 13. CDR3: CASSSSGTALWTF. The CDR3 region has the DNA TGCGCCAGCAGCTCTTCCGGGACAGCCTTATGGACCTTC.

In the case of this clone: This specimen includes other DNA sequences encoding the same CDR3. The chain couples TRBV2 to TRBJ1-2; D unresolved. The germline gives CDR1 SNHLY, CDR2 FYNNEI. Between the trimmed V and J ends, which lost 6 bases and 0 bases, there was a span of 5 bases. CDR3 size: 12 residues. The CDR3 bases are TGTGCCAGCAGCCCAGCTAACTATGGCTACACCTTC. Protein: CASSPANYGYTF.

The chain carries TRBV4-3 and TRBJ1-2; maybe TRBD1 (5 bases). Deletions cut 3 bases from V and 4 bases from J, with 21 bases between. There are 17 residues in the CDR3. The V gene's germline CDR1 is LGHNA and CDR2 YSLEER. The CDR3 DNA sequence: TGCGCCAGCAGCCACATAAAACGAGGGGCGAGTATCTATGGCTACACCTTC. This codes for CASSHIKRGASIYGYTF.

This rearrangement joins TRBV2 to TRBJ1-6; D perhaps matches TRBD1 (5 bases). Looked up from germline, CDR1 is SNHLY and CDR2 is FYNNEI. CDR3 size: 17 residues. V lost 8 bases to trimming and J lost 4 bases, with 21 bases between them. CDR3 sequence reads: CASASLEPTVYNSPLHF. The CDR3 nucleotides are TGTGCCAGCGCTAGCTTAGAACCGACAGTTTATAATTCACCCCTCCACTTT.

The CDR3 loop reads CASRLNTEAFF. The CDR3 nucleotides are TGTGCCAGTAGATTGAACACTGAAGCTTTCTTT. V gene TRBV19 combines with J gene TRBJ1-1; D unresolved. Trimming pared 6 bases from V and 0 bases from J, leaving 2 bases between. The CDR3 length is 11 residues. Per germline, CDR1 LNHDA and CDR2 SQIVND (reference sequence).

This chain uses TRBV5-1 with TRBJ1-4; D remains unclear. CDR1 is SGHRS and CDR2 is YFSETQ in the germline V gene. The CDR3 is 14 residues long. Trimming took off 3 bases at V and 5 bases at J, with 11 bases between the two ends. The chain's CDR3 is CASSSGVFNEKLFF. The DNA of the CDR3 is TGCGCCAGCAGCTCCGGGGTCTTCAATGAAAAACTGTTTTTT.

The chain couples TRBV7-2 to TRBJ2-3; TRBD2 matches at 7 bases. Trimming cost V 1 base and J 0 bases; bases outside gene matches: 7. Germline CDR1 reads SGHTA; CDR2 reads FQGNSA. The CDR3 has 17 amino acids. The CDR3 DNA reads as TGTGCCAGCAGCTTAGGGGGAGCGGGGCGAAGCACAGATACGCAGTATTTT. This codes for CASSLGGAGRSTDTQYF.

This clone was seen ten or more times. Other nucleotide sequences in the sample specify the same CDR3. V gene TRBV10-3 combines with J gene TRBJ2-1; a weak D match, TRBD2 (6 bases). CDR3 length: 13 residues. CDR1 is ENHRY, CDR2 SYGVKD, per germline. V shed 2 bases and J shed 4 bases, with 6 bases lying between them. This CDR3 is CAISEGGYNEQFF. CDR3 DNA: TGTGCCATCAGTGAGGGAGGGTACAATGAGCAGTTCTTC.

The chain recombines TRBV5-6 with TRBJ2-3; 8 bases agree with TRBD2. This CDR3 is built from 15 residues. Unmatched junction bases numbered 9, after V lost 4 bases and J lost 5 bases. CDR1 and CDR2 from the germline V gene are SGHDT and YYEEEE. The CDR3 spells CASSASGRALDTQYF. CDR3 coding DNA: TGTGCCAGCAGCGCCTCCGGGAGGGCGTTAGATACGCAGTATTTT. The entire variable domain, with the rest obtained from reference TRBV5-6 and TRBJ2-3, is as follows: DAGVTQSPTHLIKTRGQQVTLRCSPKSGHDTVSWYQQALGQGPQFIFQYYEEEERQRGNFPDRFSGHQFPNYSSELNVNALLLGDSALYLCASSASGRALDTQYFGPGTRLTVL.

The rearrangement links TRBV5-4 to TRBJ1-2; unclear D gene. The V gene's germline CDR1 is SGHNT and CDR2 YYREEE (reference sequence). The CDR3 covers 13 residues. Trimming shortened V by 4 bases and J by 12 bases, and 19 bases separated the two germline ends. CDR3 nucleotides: TGTGCCAGCAGCCCCGAGGGATCCTCTAGGGACACCTTC. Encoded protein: CASSPEGSSRDTF.

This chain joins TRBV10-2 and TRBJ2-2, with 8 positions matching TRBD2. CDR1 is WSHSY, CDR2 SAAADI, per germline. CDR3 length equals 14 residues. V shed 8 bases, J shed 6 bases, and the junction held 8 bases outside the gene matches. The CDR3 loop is CASGGTRGAGELFF. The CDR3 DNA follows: TGCGCCAGCGGGGGGACTAGGGGAGCCGGGGAGCTGTTTTTT.

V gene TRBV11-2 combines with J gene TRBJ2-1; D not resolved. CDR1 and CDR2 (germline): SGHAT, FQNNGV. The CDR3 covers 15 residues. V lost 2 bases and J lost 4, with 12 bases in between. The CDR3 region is CASSLRLELYNEQFF. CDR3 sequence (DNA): TGTGCCAGCAGCTTAAGGTTAGAGTTATACAATGAGCAGTTCTTC.

The CDR3 nucleotides are TGTGCCAGCAGTGAAAAATACGCCAGGAACACTGAAGCTTTCTTT. Translating gives CASSEKYARNTEAFF. The rearrangement uses TRBV6-1 and TRBJ1-1; the D is unclear. Per the germline V gene, CDR1 is MNHNS and CDR2 is SASEGT. V lost 2 bases and J lost 1, with 11 bases in between. The CDR3 extends over 15 amino acids.

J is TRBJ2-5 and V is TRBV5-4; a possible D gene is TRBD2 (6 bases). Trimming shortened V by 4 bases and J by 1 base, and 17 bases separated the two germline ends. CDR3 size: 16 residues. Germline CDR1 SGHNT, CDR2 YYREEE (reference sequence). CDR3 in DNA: TGTGCCAGCAGCCGATCCGGGACTCCTATCCAAGAGACCCAGTACTTC. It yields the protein CASSRSGTPIQETQYF.

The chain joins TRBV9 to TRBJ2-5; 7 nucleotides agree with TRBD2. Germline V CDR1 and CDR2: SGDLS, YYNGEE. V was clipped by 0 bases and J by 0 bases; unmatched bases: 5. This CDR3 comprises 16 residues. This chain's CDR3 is CASSVGAGVNQETQYF. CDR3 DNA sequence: TGTGCCAGCAGCGTAGGTGCGGGGGTAAACCAAGAGACCCAGTACTTC.

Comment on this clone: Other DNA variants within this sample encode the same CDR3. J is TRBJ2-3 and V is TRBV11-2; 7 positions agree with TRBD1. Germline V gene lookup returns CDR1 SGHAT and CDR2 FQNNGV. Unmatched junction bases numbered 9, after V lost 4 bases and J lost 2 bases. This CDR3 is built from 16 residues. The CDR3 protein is CASSSGQARDTDTQYF. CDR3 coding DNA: TGTGCCAGCAGCTCCGGACAGGCCCGCGACACAGATACGCAGTATTTT.

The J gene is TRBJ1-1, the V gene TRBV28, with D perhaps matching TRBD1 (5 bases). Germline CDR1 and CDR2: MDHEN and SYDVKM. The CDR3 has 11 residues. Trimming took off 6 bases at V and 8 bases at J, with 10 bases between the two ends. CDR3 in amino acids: CASSSRQEAFF. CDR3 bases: TGTGCCAGCAGCTCCCGACAGGAAGCTTTCTTT.

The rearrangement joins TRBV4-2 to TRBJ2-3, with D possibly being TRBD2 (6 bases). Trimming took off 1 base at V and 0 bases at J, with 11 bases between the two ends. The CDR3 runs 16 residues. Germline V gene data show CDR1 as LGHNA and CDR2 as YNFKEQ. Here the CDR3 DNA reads TGTGCCAGCAGCCAAGGACTAGTAGCTAGCACAGATACGCAGTATTTT. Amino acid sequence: CASSQGLVASTDTQYF.

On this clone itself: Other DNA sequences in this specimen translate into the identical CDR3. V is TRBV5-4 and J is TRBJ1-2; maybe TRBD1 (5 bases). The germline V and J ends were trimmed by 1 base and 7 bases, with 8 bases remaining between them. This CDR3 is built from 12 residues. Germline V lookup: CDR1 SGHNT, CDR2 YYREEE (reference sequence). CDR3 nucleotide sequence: TGTGCCAGCAGCTTGTGGGGCAGTGGCTACACCTTC. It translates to CASSLWGSGYTF.

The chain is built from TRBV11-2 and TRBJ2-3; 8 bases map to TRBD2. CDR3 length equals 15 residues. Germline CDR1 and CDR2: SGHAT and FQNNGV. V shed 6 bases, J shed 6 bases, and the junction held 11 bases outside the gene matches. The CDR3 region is CASSPGLVTSDTQYF. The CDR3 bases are TGTGCCAGCAGTCCGGGACTAGTCACAAGTGATACGCAGTATTTT.

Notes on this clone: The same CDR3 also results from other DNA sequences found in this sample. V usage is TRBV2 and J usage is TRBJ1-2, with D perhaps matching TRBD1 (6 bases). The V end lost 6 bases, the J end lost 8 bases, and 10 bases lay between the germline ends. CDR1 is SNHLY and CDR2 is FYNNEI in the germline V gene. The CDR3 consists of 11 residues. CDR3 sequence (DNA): TGTGCCAGCAGCCCGGACAGAGGCTACACCTTC. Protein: CASSPDRGYTF.

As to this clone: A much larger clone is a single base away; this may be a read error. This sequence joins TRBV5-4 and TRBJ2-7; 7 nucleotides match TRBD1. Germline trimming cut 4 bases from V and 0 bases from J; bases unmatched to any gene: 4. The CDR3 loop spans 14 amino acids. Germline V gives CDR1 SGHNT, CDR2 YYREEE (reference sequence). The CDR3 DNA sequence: TGTGCCAGCAGCAGGGACAGTTCCTCCTACGAGCAGTACTTC. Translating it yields CASSRDSSSYEQYF.

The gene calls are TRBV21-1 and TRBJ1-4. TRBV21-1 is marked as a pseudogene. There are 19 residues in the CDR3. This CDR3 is CASSKERGSPLPTNEKLFF. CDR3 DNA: TGTGCCAGCAGCAAAGAAAGAGGTTCGCCTCTTCCAACTAATGAAAAACTGTTTTTT.

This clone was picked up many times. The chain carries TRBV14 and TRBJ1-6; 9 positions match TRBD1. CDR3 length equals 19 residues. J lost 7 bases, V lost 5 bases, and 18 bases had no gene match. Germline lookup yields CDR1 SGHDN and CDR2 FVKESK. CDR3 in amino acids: CASSNAKEQGAGWNSPLHF. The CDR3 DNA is TGTGCCAGCAGCAACGCTAAAGAACAGGGGGCGGGATGGAATTCACCCCTCCACTTT.

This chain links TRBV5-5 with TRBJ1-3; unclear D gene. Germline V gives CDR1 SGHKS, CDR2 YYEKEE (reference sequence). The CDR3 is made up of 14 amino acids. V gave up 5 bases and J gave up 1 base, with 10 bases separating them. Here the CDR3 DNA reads TGTGCCAGCAGGGAAACAGTATCTGGAAACACCATATATTTT. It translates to CASRETVSGNTIYF.

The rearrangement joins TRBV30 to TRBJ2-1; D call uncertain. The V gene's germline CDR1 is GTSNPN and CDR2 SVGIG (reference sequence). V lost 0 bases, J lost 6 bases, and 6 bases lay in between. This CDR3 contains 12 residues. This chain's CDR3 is CAWSVSRNEQFF. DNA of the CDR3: TGTGCCTGGAGTGTATCGCGCAATGAGCAGTTCTTC.

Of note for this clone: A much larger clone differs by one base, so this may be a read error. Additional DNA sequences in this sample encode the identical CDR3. CDR3 coding DNA: TGTGCCAGCAGCACGACAGGAAACACCATATATTTT. It encodes CASSTTGNTIYF. The chain has TRBV7-9 and TRBJ1-3; the D is unclear. This CDR3 region has 12 residues. The V gene's germline CDR1 is SEHNR and CDR2 FQNEAQ (reference sequence). V was shortened by 5 bases and J by 4 bases, with 6 bases between the two germline ends.

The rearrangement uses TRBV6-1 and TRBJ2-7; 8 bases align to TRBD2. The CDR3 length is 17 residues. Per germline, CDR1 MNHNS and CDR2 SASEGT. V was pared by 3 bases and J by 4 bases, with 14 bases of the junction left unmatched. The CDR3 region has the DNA TGTGCCAGCAGTGACCGAGCGGGGGCCACCCGTGGATACGAGCAGTACTTC. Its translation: CASSDRAGATRGYEQYF.